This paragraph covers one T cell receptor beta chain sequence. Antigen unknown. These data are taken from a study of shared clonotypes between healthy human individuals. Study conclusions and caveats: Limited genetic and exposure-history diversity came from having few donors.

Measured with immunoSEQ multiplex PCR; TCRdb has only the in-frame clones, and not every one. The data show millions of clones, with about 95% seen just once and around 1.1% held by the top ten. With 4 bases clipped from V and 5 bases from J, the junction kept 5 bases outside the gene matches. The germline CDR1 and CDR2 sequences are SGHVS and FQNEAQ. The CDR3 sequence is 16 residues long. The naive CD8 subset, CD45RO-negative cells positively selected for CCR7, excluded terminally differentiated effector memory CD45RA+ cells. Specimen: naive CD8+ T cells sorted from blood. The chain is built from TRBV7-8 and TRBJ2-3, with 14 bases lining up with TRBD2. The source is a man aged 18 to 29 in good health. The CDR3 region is CASSWGLAGVVDTQYF. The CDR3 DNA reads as TGTGCCAGCAGCTGGGGACTAGCGGGAGTAGTAGATACGCAGTATTTT. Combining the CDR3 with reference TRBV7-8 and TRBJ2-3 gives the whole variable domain GAGVSQSPRYKVAKRGQDVALRCDPISGHVSLFWYQQALGQGPEFLTYFQNEAQLDKSGLPSDRFFAERPEGSVSTLKIQRTQQEDSAVYLCASSWGLAGVVDTQYFGPGTRLTVL.